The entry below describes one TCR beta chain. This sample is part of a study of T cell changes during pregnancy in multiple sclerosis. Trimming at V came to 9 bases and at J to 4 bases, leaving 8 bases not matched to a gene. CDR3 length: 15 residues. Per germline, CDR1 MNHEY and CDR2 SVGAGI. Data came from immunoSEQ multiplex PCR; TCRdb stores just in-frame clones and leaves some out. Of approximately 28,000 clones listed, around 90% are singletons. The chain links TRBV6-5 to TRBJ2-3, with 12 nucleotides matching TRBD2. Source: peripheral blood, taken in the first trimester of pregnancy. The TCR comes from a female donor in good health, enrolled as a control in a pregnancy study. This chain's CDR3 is CASASGGARADTQYF. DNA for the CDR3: TGTGCCAGTGCTAGCGGGGGGGCAAGGGCAGATACGCAGTATTTT.